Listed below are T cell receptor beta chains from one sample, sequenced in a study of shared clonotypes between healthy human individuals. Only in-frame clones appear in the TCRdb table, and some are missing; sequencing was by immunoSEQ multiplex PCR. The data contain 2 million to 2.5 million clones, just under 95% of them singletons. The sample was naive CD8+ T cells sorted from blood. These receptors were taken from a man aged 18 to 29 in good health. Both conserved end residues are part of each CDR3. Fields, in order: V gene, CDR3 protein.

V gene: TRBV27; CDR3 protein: CASSLVVAPSTDTQYF
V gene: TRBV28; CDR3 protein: CASSPPSGGENTEAFF
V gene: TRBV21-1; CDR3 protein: CASSKRGAPTGSNYGYTF
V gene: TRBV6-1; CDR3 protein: CASSERDRVGEKLFF
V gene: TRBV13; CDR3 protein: CASSLGGLSYEQYF
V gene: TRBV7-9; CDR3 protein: CASIEDRGSYNEQFF
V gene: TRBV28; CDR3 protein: CASRLVQGAYGNQPQHF
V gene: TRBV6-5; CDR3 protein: CASSYLGVVDYGYTF
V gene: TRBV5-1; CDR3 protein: CASSLVGVVSGVGEQYF
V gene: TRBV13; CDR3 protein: CASSPGLAGTGELFF
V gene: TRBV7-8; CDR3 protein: CASSLAGGYNEQFF
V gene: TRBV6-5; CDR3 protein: CASSYSVYNEQFF
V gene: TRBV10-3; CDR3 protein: CAISESFGTVNSPLHF
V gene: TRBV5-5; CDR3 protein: CASSLVLSAGGEYNEQFF
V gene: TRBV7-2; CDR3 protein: CASSLGTPGQGFQPQHF
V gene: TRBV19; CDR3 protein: CASSRTPYSNQPQHF
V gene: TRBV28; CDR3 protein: CASSVLGLNTGELFF
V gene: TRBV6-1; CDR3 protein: CASSGTGGSGELFF
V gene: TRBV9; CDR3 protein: CASSVGLAVTDTQYF
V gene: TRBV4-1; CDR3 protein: CASSQDHETGSTYEQYF
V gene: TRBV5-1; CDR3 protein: CASSFSWESDTQYF
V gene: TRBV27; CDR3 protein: CASSFQVGYEQYF
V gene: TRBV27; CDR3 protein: CASSVKGRGYTEAFF
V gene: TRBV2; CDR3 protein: CASSAKQGTGELFF
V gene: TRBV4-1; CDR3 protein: CASSQVLIYNEQFF
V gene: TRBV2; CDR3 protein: CASRKPGQGTSGGELFF
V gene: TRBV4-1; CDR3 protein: CASSPKDTGSYEQYF
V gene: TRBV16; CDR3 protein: CASSRNFGSKEQPQHF
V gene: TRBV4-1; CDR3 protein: CASSQDPPGLASQETQYF
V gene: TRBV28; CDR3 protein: CASSLQGAGSQPQHF
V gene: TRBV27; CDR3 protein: CASSLTGPNNQPQHF
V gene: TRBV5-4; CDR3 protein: CASSLGVAGVGEQYF
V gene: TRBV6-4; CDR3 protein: CASRQRGAHRDTEAFF
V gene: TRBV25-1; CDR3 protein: CASSDWTGLEAFF
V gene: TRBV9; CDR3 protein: CASSPLLADHQETQYF
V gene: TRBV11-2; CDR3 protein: CASSLAPSGPNEQFF
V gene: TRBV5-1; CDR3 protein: CASSLGQGASPLHF
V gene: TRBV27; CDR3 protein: CASSSLAGGPTDTQYF
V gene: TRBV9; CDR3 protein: CASSLRGGLAAREAQYF
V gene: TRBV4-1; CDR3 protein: CASSQDQTSYEQYF
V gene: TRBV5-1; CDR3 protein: CASSLLSSYEQYF
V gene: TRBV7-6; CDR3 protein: CASSLGQGGSNYGYTF